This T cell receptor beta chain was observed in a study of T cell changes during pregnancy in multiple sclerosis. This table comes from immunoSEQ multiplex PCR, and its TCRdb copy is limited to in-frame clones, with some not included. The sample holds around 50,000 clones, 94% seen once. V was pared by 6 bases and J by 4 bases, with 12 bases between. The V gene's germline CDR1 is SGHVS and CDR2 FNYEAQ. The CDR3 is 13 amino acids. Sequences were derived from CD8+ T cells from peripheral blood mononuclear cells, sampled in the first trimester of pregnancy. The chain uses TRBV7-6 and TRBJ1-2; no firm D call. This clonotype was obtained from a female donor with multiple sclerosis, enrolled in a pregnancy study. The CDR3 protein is CASSSGNSYGYTF. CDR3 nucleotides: TGTGCCAGCAGTTCGGGGAACTCCTATGGCTACACCTTC. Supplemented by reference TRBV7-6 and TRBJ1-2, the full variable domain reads GAGVSQSPRYKVTKRGQDVALRCDPISGHVSLYWYRQALGQGPEFLTYFNYEAQQDKSGLPNDRFSAERPEGSISTLTIQRTEQRDSAMYRCASSSGNSYGYTFGSGTRLTVV.